These 21 T cell receptor beta chains share one sample of origin, sequenced in a study of tumor-infiltrating lymphocytes in oesophageal squamous cell carcinoma. MiXCR, run by TCRdb on the PCR reads, gives a single entry per CDR3 protein. The data show 15,000 to 20,000 distinct CDR3 sequences, less than 50% seen once. The sample was normal esophageal tissue next to the tumor. These receptors were obtained from a female donor with esophageal squamous cell carcinoma.

The chain couples TRBV12-3 or TRBV12-4 to TRBJ2-5; D possibly corresponds to TRBD2 (5 bases). The J call is doubtful: the DNA matches TRBJ2-1 better. The length of the CDR3 is 16 residues. CDR3 sequence: CASSPRGLGTYNEQFF. In DNA, the CDR3 is TGTGCCAGCAGCCCCCGCGGACTGGGGACCTACAATGAGCAGTTCTTC.

V gene TRBV30 combines with J gene TRBJ1-1; TRBD1 aligns across 7 bases. The CDR3 length is 15 residues. Trimming at V came to 6 bases and at J to 0 bases, leaving 10 bases not matched to a gene. Looked up from germline, CDR1 is GTSNPN and CDR2 is SVGIG (reference sequence). CDR3 in DNA: TGTGCCTGTTCCCTCTTAGGGGGCTTGAACACTGAAGCTTTCTTT. As protein: CACSLLGGLNTEAFF.

This clonotype occurred many times. The chain employs TRBV7-9 and TRBJ2-7; TRBD2 agrees at 8 bases. The CDR3 has 15 residues. Looked up from germline, CDR1 is SEHNR and CDR2 is FQNEAQ (reference sequence). J lost 7 bases, V lost 2 bases, and 10 bases had no gene match. As DNA, the CDR3 is TGTGCCAGCAGCTTACTGGGACTAGTGTACAATGAGCAGTACTTC. Translation: CASSLLGLVYNEQYF.

This clonotype has only a few counts. V usage is TRBV7-2 and J usage is TRBJ2-5, with 11 bases fitting TRBD2. Trimming removed 5 bases from V and 11 bases from J; junction bases left unmatched: 13. Germline V lookup: CDR1 SGHTA, CDR2 FQGNSA. CDR3 length: 15 amino acids. CDR3 sequence reads: CASSTRTSGYNEQYF. The DNA of the CDR3 is TGTGCCAGCAGCACCCGGACTAGCGGGTACAATGAGCAGTACTTC.

This clonotype was detected many times. A read error may explain this, as a much larger clone is one base away. The chain recombines TRBV27 with TRBJ2-7; the match to TRBD2 covers 13 bases. The CDR3 covers 15 residues. Germline CDR1 MNHEY, CDR2 SMNVEV (reference sequence). V was pared by 5 bases and J by 7 bases, with 8 bases of the junction left unmatched. Written as DNA, the CDR3 is TGTGCCAGCAGTACCCGACTAGCGGGAGGCAATGAGCAGTACTTC. Translation: CASSTRLAGGNEQYF.

The rearrangement joins TRBV24-1 to TRBJ1-5; D is unclear. Germline CDR1 is KGHDR and CDR2 is SFDVKD. The CDR3 totals 14 residues. V was cut by 3 bases and J by 6 bases, with 11 bases left in between. CDR3 in DNA: TGTGCCACCAGTGATCCCACAATGGGTCAGCCCCAGCATTTT. Amino acid sequence: CATSDPTMGQPQHF.

The rearrangement joins TRBV7-2 to TRBJ2-3; 8 nucleotides line up with TRBD2. CDR3 size: 15 residues. The trim removed 1 base at V and 7 bases at J, leaving 7 bases unmatched. Germline V gene data show CDR1 as SGHTA and CDR2 as FQGNSA. CDR3 nucleotide sequence: TGTGCCAGCAGCTTAGGACGGGAGGGCCTAAATACGCAGTATTTT. This gives the protein CASSLGREGLNTQYF.

This chain uses TRBV10-3 with TRBJ1-1, with D unclear. Germline V gives CDR1 ENHRY, CDR2 SYGVKD. V was pared by 6 bases and J by 5 bases, with 13 bases between. The CDR3 is 13 amino acids. CDR3 protein: CAISGEVPTEAFF. The CDR3 DNA follows: TGTGCCATCAGCGGTGAGGTGCCGACTGAAGCTTTCTTT.

The table lists this clonotype with a count of one. The J gene is TRBJ2-4, the V gene TRBV28; tentative D call: TRBD1 (6 bases). V lost 5 bases, J lost 1 base, and 12 bases lay in between. CDR3 size: 15 residues. Per the germline V gene, CDR1 is MDHEN and CDR2 is SYDVKM. Written as DNA, the CDR3 is TGTGCCAGCAGTACAGGGAGTGCGGCCAAAAACATTCAGTACTTC. This sequence encodes CASSTGSAAKNIQYF.

This clonotype was recorded at least ten times. The chain joins TRBV13 to TRBJ2-5; 8 bases are a match to TRBD1. Trimming cost V 6 bases and J 3 bases; bases outside gene matches: 3. This CDR3 spans 13 amino acids. Germline V gene sequence: CDR1 PRHDT, CDR2 FYEKMQ (reference sequence). For the CDR3, the DNA is TGTGCCAGCAGAATGGACAGGGAAGAGACCCAGTACTTC. Protein product: CASRMDREETQYF.

The chain joins TRBV20-1 to TRBJ2-7; D unresolved. Germline CDR1 DFQATT, CDR2 SNEGSKA (reference sequence). This CDR3 contains 13 residues. V lost 3 bases, J lost 6 bases, and 15 bases lay in between. This chain's CDR3 is CSASLRSDGEQYF. For the CDR3, the DNA is TGCAGTGCTAGTCTCCGGTCAGACGGCGAGCAGTACTTC.

This clonotype was counted many times. This chain links TRBV2 with TRBJ1-2, with a possible D match to TRBD1 (6 bases). The V end was cut by 2 bases, the J end by 7 bases, with 11 bases between. The germline gives CDR1 SNHLY, CDR2 FYNNEI. The CDR3 extends over 13 amino acids. This chain's CDR3 is CASSEREGGGYTF. Here the CDR3 DNA reads TGTGCCAGCAGTGAAAGAGAAGGGGGTGGCTACACCTTC.

This clonotype was detected ten times or more. This chain links TRBV6-4 with TRBJ2-1, with D maybe TRBD1 (7 bases). Trimming left V 0 bases short and J 4 bases short, with 13 bases between. Germline V gene data show CDR1 as MRHNA and CDR2 as SNTAGT. CDR3 size: 16 residues. DNA for the CDR3: TGTGCCAGCAGTGACTCGATCCAGGGGGGATACAATGAGCAGTTCTTC. Its protein product is CASSDSIQGGYNEQFF.

By proportion, this clonotype is medium-sized (0.01 to 0.1%). CDR3 loop: CASSWTGYEQYF. In DNA, the CDR3 is TGTGCCAGCAGCTGGACAGGGTACGAGCAGTACTTC. This chain connects TRBV28 to TRBJ2-7, with 8 bases identical to TRBD1. V trimming: 6 bases; J trimming: 4 bases; junction bases outside the gene matches: 2. The CDR3 runs 12 residues. Germline assignment: CDR1 MDHEN and CDR2 SYDVKM.

This clonotype is medium-sized. The V and J genes are TRBV6-6 and TRBJ2-1, with D tentatively TRBD2 (5 bases). Germline CDR1 and CDR2: MNHNY and SVGAGI (reference sequence). V lost 2 bases and J 0 bases, leaving 8 bases between the germline ends. This CDR3 has 15 amino acids. Here the CDR3 reads CASSYRGSSYNEQFF. In DNA form, the CDR3 reads TGTGCCAGCAGTTACCGGGGAAGCTCCTACAATGAGCAGTTCTTC.

V usage is TRBV7-8 and J usage is TRBJ2-7, with 8 bases fitting TRBD1. Germline lookup yields CDR1 SGHVS and CDR2 FQNEAQ. V lost 5 bases and J lost 3; bases outside the gene matches: 3. The CDR3 is 13 amino acids. CDR3 amino acids: CASSLQGDYEQYF. CDR3 bases: TGTGCCAGCAGCCTACAGGGGGACTACGAGCAGTACTTC.

This clonotype was detected many times. Given a much more abundant clone one base away, this may be a read error. J is TRBJ2-7 and V is TRBV5-6; D not resolved. The V gene lost 2 bases and the J gene lost 7 bases, with 7 bases spanning the gap. Germline V gene sequence: CDR1 SGHDT, CDR2 YYEEEE. This CDR3 spans 11 amino acids. CDR3 protein: CASSFLNEQYF. The CDR3 DNA is TGTGCCAGCAGCTTCCTCAATGAGCAGTACTTC.

This clonotype is termed medium-sized. In DNA form, the CDR3 reads TGTGCCAGCAGTAGACAGGGGGCGCCGAATGAGCAGTTCTTC. The encoded protein is CASSRQGAPNEQFF. The chain carries TRBV12-3 or TRBV12-4 and TRBJ2-1; 10 nucleotides match TRBD1. This CDR3 has 14 residues. V lost 5 bases to trimming and J lost 7 bases; unmatched junction nucleotides: 5.

In its sample, this clonotype ranks as medium-sized (0.01 to 0.1%). The V and J genes are TRBV7-9 and TRBJ2-5, with 7 nucleotides matching TRBD1. Looked up from germline, CDR1 is SEHNR and CDR2 is FQNEAQ (reference sequence). The CDR3 is 14 residues long. V gave up 3 bases and J gave up 4 bases; unmatched junction bases: 5. The chain's CDR3 is CASSFATGSETQYF. CDR3 nucleotide sequence: TGTGCCAGCAGCTTTGCGACAGGGTCAGAGACCCAGTACTTC.

The table lists this clonotype with many counts. The V call is TRBV14, the J call TRBJ2-7; D remains unclear. The germline V gene has CDR1 SGHDN and CDR2 FVKESK. CDR3 length equals 13 residues. The germline V and J ends were trimmed by 1 base and 7 bases, with 11 bases remaining between them. CDR3 protein: CASSQGAGREQYF. Here the CDR3 DNA reads TGTGCCAGCAGCCAAGGTGCTGGGCGGGAGCAGTACTTC. Combining the CDR3 with reference TRBV14 and TRBJ2-7 gives the whole variable domain EAGVTQFPSHSVIEKGQTVTLRCDPISGHDNLYWYRRVMGKEIKFLLHFVKESKQDESGMPNNRFLAERTGGTYSTLKVQPAELEDSGVYFCASSQGAGREQYFGPGTRLTVT.

A note on this clonotype: A read error may produce the germline difference seen at one junction end. This chain uses TRBV6-2 or TRBV6-3 with TRBJ2-5; 10 bases are shared with TRBD1. This CDR3 is 15 amino acids long. Germline V lookup: CDR1 MNHEY, CDR2 SVGEGT. The CDR3 nucleotides read TGTGCCAGCAGTTACGGACAGGGGGTTCATTCACCCCTCCACTTC. Translated, it gives CASSYGQGVHSPLHF.